This entry describes one TCR beta chain. As yet, its antigen is unknown. Germline lookup yields CDR1 MDHEN and CDR2 SYDVKM. The CDR3 is made up of 14 amino acids. Trimming took 4 bases from V and 7 from J, leaving 14 bases between them. This record comes from a study of T cell clones after liver transplantation. Whole-study context: A pre-transplant mixed lymphocyte reaction with TCRbeta sequencing defined graft-donor-reactive clones followed in post-transplant blood. Graft-donor-reactive sequences were compared with third-party-reactive TCRbeta sequences from pre-transplant mixed lymphocyte reactions. Blood was drawn pre-transplant, before withdrawal, and after full or failed withdrawal. The study, taken as a whole, reports: Post-transplant time points were not standardized, so conclusions are preliminary.

The assay was immunoSEQ multiplex PCR, and TCRdb's table has in-frame clones only and misses some. This table holds about 51,000 clones, about 90% found once. The chain recombines TRBV28 with TRBJ2-1, with D unresolved. The TCR was taken from a human patient who received a liver transplant. These T cells may partly come from the graft donor. Source: CD8+ T cells from blood, taken 12 months after liver transplant. CDR3 amino acids: CASSSPVRRNEQFF. Written as DNA, the CDR3 is TGTGCCAGCAGTTCGCCAGTCCGGCGGAATGAGCAGTTCTTC.